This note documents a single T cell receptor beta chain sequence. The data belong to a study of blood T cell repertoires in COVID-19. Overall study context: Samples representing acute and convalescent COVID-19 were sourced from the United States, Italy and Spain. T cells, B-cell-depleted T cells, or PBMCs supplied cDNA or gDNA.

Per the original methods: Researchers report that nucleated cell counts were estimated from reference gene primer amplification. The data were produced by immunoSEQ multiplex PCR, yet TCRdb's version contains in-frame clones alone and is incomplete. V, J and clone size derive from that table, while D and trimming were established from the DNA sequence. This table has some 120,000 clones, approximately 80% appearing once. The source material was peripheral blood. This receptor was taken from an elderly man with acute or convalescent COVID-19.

CDR3 nucleotides: TGTGCCAGCCGGGACGGTCCAGGGGGCAACTATGGCTACACCTTC. Translated, it gives CASRDGPGGNYGYTF. This chain links TRBV19 with TRBJ1-2; TRBD1 aligns across 8 bases. V gave up 9 bases and J gave up 2 bases; unmatched junction bases: 11. The germline V gene has CDR1 LNHDA and CDR2 SQIVND (reference sequence). The CDR3 has 15 residues.